This TCR beta chain came from a study of a mutant IDH1 vaccine in newly diagnosed glioma. About the research overall: With temozolomide cycles, or 4-6 weeks after radiotherapy alone, vaccination was started.

About this clone: Its antigen is not known.

As to time point: week 23, last vaccination. Every vaccine dose comprised 300 ug of mutant IDH1 20-mer peptide plus topical imiquimod. Profiling relied on immunoSEQ multiplex PCR, and the TCRdb table lists in-frame clones only, not all of them. The sample consists of about 72,000 clones, 84% of them appearing once. This receptor was obtained from a man between 18 and 29 years old with glioma. The input for sequencing was PBMCs, taken from a glioma patient whose treatment included an IDH1 peptide vaccine.

This CDR3 is CASSLQALRGNEQYF. The CDR3 region has the DNA TGCGCCAGCAGCTTACAGGCTCTCAGGGGTAACGAGCAGTACTTC. The chain carries TRBV5-1 and TRBJ2-7, with D possibly matching TRBD1 (6 bases). Trimming cost V 2 bases and J 5 bases, with 17 bases left between them. Germline loops: CDR1 SGHRS, CDR2 YFSETQ. The CDR3 length is 15 residues. Variable domain in full (rest from reference TRBV5-1 and TRBJ2-7): KAGVTQTPRYLIKTRGQQVTLSCSPISGHRSVSWYQQTPGQGLQFLFEYFSETQRNKGNFPGRFSGRQFSNSRSEMNVSTLELGDSALYLCASSLQALRGNEQYFGPGTRLTVT.